This TCR beta chain was sequenced for a study of early T cells in non-severe SARS-CoV-2 infection. Study as a whole: RNA in bulk from unsorted whole blood was sequenced, and chains were unpaired.

Study-wide results and limits: The matching step, a VDJdb search, favored anti-spike CD8 responses and missed private and CD4 specificities.

The library protocol tagged individual cDNA molecules with unique molecular identifiers. TCRdb re-analysed the 5' RACE reads in MiXCR, keeping a single row per CDR3 protein. In the table there are 35,000 to 50,000 distinct CDR3 sequences, 5.5% to 7% of which are singletons. In this sample, this clonotype turned up many times. Antigen unknown. Germline CDR1 reads SGHKS; CDR2 reads YYEKEE (reference sequence). The V gene lost 3 bases and the J gene lost 3 bases, with 12 bases spanning the gap. CDR3 length equals 14 residues. The source was whole blood, collected at baseline. The rearrangement links TRBV5-5 to TRBJ1-2, with D possibly matching TRBD1 (6 bases). This TCR was sampled from an adult who was a healthcare worker with PCR-confirmed SARS-CoV-2 infection or an uninfected control (not recorded which). CDR3 sequence: CASSSTGSDYGYTF. The CDR3 DNA reads as TGTGCCAGCAGCTCGACAGGTTCGGACTATGGCTACACCTTC. Full variable domain (rest looked up from reference TRBV5-5 and TRBJ1-2): DAGVTQSPTHLIKTRGQQVTLRCSPISGHKSVSWYQQVLGQGPQFIFQYYEKEERGRGNFPDRFSARQFPNYSSELNVNALLLGDSALYLCASSSTGSDYGYTFGSGTRLTVV.